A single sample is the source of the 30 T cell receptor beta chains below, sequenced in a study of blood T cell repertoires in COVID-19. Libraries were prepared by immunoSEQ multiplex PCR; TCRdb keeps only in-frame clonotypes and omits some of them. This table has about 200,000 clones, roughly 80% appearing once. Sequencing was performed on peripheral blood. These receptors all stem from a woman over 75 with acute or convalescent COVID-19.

CDR3 nucleotide sequence: TGTGCCAGCAGCTTGGGACAGGACTACGAGCAGTACTTC. Its translation is CASSLGQDYEQYF. The V call is TRBV9, the J call TRBJ2-7; 8 nucleotides align to TRBD1. CDR3 size: 13 residues. After removal of 4 bases from V and 3 bases from J, the junction contained 3 bases not matched to a gene. Germline V gene sequence: CDR1 SGDLS, CDR2 YYNGEE.

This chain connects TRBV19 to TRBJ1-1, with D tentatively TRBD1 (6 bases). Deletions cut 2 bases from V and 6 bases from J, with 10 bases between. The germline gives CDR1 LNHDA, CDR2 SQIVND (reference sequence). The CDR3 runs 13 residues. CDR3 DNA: TGTGCCAGTAGTATAACAGGGCGCCCTGAAGCTTTCTTT. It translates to CASSITGRPEAFF. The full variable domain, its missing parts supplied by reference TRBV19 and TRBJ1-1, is DGGITQSPKYLFRKEGQNVTLSCEQNLNHDAMYWYRQDPGQGLRLIYYSQIVNDFQKGDIAEGYSVSREKKESFPLTVTSAQKNPTAFYLCASSITGRPEAFFGQGTRLTVV.

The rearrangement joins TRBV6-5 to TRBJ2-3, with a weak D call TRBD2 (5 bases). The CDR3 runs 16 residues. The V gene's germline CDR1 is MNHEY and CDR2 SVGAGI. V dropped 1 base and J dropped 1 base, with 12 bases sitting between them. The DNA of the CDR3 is TGTGCCAGCAGTTACTTTTCGGCGGGTCGCACAGATACGCAGTATTTT. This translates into CASSYFSAGRTDTQYF.

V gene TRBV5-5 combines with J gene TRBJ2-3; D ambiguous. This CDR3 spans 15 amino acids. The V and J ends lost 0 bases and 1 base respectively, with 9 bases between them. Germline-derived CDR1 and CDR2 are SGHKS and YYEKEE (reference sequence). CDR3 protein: CASSLGTVRTDTQYF. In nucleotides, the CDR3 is TGTGCCAGCAGCTTGGGCACAGTTCGCACAGATACGCAGTATTTT.

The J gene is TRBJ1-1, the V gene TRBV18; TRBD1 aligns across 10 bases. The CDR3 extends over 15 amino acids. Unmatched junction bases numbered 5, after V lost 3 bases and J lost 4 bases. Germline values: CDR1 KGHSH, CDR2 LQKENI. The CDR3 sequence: CASSPRQGAGTEAFF. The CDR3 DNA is TGTGCCAGCTCACCCCGACAGGGGGCAGGCACTGAAGCTTTCTTT.

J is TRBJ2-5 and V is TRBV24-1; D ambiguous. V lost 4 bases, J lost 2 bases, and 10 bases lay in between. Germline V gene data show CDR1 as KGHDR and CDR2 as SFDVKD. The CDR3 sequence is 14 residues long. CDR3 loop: CATSDPGTQETQYF. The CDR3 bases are TGTGCCACCAGTGACCCTGGTACTCAAGAGACCCAGTACTTC.

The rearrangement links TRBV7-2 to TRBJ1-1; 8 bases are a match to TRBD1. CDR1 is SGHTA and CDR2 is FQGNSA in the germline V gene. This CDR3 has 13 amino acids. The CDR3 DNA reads TGTGTCACGACAGGGGAGAGGAACACTGAAGCTTTCTTT. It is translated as CVTTGERNTEAFF.

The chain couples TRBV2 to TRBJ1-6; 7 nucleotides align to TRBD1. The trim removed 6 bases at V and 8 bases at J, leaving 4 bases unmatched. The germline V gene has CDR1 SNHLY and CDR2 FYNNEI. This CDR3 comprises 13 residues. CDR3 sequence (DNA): TGTGCCAGCAGCCCAGACAGGGATTCACCCCTCCACTTT. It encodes CASSPDRDSPLHF.

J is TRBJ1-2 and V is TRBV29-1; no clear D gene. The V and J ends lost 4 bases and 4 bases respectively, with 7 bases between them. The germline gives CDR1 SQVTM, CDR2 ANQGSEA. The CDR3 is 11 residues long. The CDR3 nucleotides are TGCAGCGTTGTCCCAGGCTATGGCTACACCTTC. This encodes CSVVPGYGYTF.

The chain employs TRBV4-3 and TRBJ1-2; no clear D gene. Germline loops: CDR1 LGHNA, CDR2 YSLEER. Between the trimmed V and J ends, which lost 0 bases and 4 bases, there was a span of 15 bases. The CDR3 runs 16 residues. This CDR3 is CASSQDLGVEPYGYTF. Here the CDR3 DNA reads TGCGCCAGCAGCCAAGATCTAGGAGTAGAGCCCTATGGCTACACCTTC.

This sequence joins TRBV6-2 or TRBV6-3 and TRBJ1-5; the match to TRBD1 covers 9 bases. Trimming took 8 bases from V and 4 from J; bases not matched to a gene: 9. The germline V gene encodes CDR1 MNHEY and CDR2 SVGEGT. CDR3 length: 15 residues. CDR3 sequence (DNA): TGTGCCAGCGGCCCGCCGGGACAGGGTAATCAGCCCCAGCATTTT. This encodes CASGPPGQGNQPQHF.

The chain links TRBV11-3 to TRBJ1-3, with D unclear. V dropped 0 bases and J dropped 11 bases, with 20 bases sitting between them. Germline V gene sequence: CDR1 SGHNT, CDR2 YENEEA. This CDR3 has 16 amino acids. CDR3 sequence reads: CASSLDSRGSSEAIYF. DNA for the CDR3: TGTGCCAGCAGCTTAGATTCGCGGGGATCCTCGGAGGCCATATATTTT.

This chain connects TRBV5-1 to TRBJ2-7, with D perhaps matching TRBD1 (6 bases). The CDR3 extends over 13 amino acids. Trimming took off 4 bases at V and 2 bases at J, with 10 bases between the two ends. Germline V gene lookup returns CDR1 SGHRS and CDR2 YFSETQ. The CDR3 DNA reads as TGCGCCAGCAGCGTGGACAGAGCCTACGAGCAGTACTTC. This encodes CASSVDRAYEQYF.

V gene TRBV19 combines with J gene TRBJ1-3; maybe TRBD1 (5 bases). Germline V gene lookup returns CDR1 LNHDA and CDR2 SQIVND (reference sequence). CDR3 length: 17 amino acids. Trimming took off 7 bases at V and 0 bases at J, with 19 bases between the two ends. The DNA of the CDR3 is TGTGCCAGTACCAAGCCCATGGACACGTACTCTGGAAACACCATATATTTT. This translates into CASTKPMDTYSGNTIYF.

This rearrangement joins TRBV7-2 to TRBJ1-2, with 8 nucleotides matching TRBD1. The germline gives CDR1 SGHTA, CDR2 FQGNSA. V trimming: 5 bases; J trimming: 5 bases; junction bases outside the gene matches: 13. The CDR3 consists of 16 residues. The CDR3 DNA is TGTGCCAGCAGCCTATCCCTGACAGGGGACTTTTATGGCTACACCTTC. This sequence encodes CASSLSLTGDFYGYTF.

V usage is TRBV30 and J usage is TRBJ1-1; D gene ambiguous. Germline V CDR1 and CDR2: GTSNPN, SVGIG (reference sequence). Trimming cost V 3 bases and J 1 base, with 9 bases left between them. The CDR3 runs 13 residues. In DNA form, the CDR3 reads TGTGCCTGGAGGCGGTCCTGGAACACTGAAGCTTTCTTT. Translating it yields CAWRRSWNTEAFF.

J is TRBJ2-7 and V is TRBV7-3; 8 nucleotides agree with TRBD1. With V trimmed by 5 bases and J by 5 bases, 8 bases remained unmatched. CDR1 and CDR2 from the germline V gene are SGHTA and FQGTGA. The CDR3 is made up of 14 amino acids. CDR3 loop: CASSPQGVSHEQYF. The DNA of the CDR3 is TGTGCCAGCAGCCCACAGGGGGTTTCCCACGAGCAGTACTTC.

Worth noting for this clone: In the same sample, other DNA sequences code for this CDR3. Here the CDR3 reads CASSPRTGEGQPQHF. DNA of the CDR3: TGTGCCAGCTCACCCCGGACAGGGGAAGGTCAGCCCCAGCATTTT. This chain joins TRBV18 and TRBJ1-5, with TRBD1 identical over 9 bases. The V gene's germline CDR1 is KGHSH and CDR2 LQKENI. This CDR3 spans 15 amino acids. Trimming cost V 3 bases and J 6 bases; bases outside gene matches: 6.

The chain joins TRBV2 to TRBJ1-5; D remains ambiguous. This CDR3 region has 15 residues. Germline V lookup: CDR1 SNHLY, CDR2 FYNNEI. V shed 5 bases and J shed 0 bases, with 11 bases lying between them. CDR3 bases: TGTGCCAGCAGTTCGAGACTCGATAGCAATCAGCCCCAGCATTTT. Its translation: CASSSRLDSNQPQHF.

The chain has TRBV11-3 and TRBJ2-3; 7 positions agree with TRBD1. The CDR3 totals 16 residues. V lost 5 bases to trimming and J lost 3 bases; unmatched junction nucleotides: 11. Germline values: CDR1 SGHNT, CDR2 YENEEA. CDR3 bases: TGTGCCAGCAGCGACCGGGACAGCTCTTTTACAGATACGCAGTATTTT. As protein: CASSDRDSSFTDTQYF.

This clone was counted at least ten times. The CDR3 DNA reads as TGTGCCAGCAGTGACTCACTAGCCGGCAATGAGCAGTTCTTC. Protein sequence: CASSDSLAGNEQFF. This chain connects TRBV2 to TRBJ2-1; TRBD2 might be the D (6 bases). With 3 bases removed from V and 6 bases from J, the gap between germline ends came to 12 bases. Germline assignment: CDR1 SNHLY and CDR2 FYNNEI. This CDR3 contains 14 residues.

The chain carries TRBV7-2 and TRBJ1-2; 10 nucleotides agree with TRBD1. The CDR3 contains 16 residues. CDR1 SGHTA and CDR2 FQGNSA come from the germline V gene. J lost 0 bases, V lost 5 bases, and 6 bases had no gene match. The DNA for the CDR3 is TGTGCCAGCAGCACCCCCGGGACAGGGGCTAACTATGGCTACACCTTC. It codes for CASSTPGTGANYGYTF.

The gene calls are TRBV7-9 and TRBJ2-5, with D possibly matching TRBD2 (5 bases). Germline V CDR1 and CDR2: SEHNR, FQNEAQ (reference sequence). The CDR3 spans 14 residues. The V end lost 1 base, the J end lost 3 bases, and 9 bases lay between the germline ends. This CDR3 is CASSLEGSEETQYF. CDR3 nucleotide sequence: TGTGCCAGCAGCTTAGAGGGTAGCGAAGAGACCCAGTACTTC. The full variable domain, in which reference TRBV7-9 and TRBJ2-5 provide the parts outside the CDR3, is DTGVSQNPRHKITKRGQNVTFRCDPISEHNRLYWYRQTLGQGPEFLTYFQNEAQLEKSRLLSDRFSAERPKGSFSTLEIQRTEQGDSAMYLCASSLEGSEETQYFGPGTRLLVL.

This chain's CDR3 is CASSLSQGVVGYTF. CDR3 nucleotide sequence: TGTGCCAGCAGCTTATCTCAGGGGGTGGTGGGCTACACCTTC. This chain connects TRBV7-9 to TRBJ1-2; 7 bases agree with TRBD1. The CDR3 sequence is 14 residues long. CDR1 SEHNR and CDR2 FQNEAQ come from the germline V gene (reference sequence). The junction had 8 bases not matched to a gene; V was cut back by 2 bases and J by 8 bases.

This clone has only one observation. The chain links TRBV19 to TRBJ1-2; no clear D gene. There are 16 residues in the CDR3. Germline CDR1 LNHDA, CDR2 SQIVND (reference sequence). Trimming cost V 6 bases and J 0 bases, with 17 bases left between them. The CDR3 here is CASRYLTEPTNYGYTF. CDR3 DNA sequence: TGTGCCAGTAGGTACTTGACGGAGCCTACTAACTATGGCTACACCTTC. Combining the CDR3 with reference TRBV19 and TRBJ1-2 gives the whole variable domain DGGITQSPKYLFRKEGQNVTLSCEQNLNHDAMYWYRQDPGQGLRLIYYSQIVNDFQKGDIAEGYSVSREKKESFPLTVTSAQKNPTAFYLCASRYLTEPTNYGYTFGSGTRLTVV.

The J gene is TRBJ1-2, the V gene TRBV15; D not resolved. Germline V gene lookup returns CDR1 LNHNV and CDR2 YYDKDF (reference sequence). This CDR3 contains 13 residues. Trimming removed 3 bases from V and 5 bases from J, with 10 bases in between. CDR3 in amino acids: CATSSSRGYGYTF. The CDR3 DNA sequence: TGTGCCACCAGCAGCAGCCGGGGATATGGCTACACCTTC.

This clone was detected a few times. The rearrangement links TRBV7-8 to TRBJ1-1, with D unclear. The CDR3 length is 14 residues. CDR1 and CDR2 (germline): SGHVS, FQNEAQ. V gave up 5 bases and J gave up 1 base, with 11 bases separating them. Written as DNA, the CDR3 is TGTGCCAGCAGCAGCGGACCTCAGAACACTGAAGCTTTCTTT. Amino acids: CASSSGPQNTEAFF. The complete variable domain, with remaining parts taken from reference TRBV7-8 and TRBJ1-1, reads GAGVSQSPRYKVAKRGQDVALRCDPISGHVSLFWYQQALGQGPEFLTYFQNEAQLDKSGLPSDRFFAERPEGSVSTLKIQRTQQEDSAVYLCASSSGPQNTEAFFGQGTRLTVV.

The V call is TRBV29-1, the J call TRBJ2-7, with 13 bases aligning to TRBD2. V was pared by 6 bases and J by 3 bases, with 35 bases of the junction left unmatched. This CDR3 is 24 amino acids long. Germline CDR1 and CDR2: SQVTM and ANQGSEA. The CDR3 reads CSVDGDGNTGLAGVFSAPYYEQYF. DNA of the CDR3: TGCAGCGTGGATGGGGATGGGAACACAGGACTAGCGGGAGTGTTCAGTGCCCCCTACTACGAGCAGTACTTC.

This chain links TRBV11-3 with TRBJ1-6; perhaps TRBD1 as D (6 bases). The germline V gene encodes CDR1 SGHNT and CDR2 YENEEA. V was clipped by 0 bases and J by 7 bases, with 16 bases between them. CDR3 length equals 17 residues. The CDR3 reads CASSLDPWTVFNSPLHF. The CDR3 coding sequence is TGTGCCAGCAGCTTAGATCCCTGGACAGTATTCAATTCACCCCTCCACTTT. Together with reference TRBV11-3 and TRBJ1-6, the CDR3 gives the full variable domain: EAGVVQSPRYKIIEKKQPVAFWCNPISGHNTLYWYLQNLGQGPELLIRYENEEAVDDSQLPKDRFSAERLKGVDSTLKIQPAELGDSAVYLCASSLDPWTVFNSPLHFGNGTRLTVT.

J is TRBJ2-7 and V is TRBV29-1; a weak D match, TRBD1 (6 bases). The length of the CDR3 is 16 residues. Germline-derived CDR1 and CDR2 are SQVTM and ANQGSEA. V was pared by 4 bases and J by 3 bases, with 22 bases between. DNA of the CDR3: TGCAGCGTTGGCGGGCCACAGGGCGAAAAAAGCTACGAGCAGTACTTC. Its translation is CSVGGPQGEKSYEQYF.